The sequence of this TCR beta chain was determined in a study of shared clonotypes between healthy human individuals (dated by TCRdb to between 2020 and 2021). Turning to the overall study: A couple of women and a few men aged 18 to 49 years were included in the cohort. Between about 0.94 and 8.9 billion PBMCs per donor were obtained by leukapheresis. Blood TCR repertoires of 5 or 6 healthy adults were deeply sequenced to estimate repertoire size and the extent of clonotype sharing between individuals. To increase sequencing depth and limit assay-specific biases, different laboratories used diverse techniques to prepare libraries and sequence TCR repertoires. For each donor, CD4 naive and CD4 memory were each run on three plates, CD8 naive on two plates, and CD8 memory on one plate.

What the work shows at the level of the full study, not this receptor alone: Because the study included a small number of donors, the genetic and exposure-history diversity represented was limited. Sampling was restricted to blood, and TCR repertoires in tissue are likely to differ from TCR repertoires in blood. Compared with non-shared clonotypes, clonotypes shared by all four sorted-subset donors had higher generation probabilities. Incomplete sequencing was indicated by rarefaction of sorted-subset datasets, despite the large sequencing depth. Pairwise subsampling led to the expectation that sequencing depth would affect the degree of clonotype sharing among donors. Estimated clonotype richness was generally larger for naive than for memory subsets. When a handful of donors were compared, the shared fraction of clonotypes was around 5% for naive CD4, 3.5% for naive CD8, 2% to 2.5% for memory CD4, and roughly 0.43% for memory CD8.

With regard to this clone: Its binding antigen is unknown. Qualities for individual bases were not recorded, and no much larger clone is one base off. The sample contains more than one DNA sequence encoding this CDR3.

TCR CDR3 regions were amplified from genomic DNA by multiplex PCR using the deep immunoSEQ assay. Extracted genomic DNA from each cell subset was spread evenly across all wells of several immunoSEQ 96-well plates, with each plate serving as a replicate. For sorted subsets, roughly 200 ng of genomic DNA, equivalent to 25,000 to 35,000 T cell genomes, went into each replicate PCR. Purified libraries were quantified with a Qubit 3.0 fluorometer, sized on a Bioanalyzer 2100, and re-quantified with the KAPA Library Quantification kit. A separate single-read 150-cycle Illumina NextSeq 550 flow cell was used to sequence each immunoSEQ 96-well plate. The paper's data handling went like this. Because the immunoSEQ output held only junctional sequences and lacked quality scores, the filtering could not match the filtering applied to full-length reads. Sequences were annotated with PyIR, a Python wrapper for IgBLAST v1.9, using IMGT germline references to assign V/J genes and CDR3. Reads with weak V/J assignments (E-value above 1e-6), missing CDR3, stop codons, out-of-frame junctions, or ambiguous translated residues were removed. V3J clonotypes were defined as sequences sharing the same inferred V gene, J gene, and CDR3 amino acid sequence. Percentage overlap between repertoires was calculated by dividing the number of shared unique clonotypes by the size of the smaller repertoire. Three approaches were used to assess repertoire richness: RTK rarefaction, the Chao1 estimator, and Recon v2.1 estimates of unobserved clonotypes. Generation probabilities for all TCRbeta clonotypes obtained by the gDNA method from several donors were computed using OLGA. TCRdb's version of the immuneACCESS table is confined to in-frame rearrangements and falls short of the full clone set. An unresolved V gene accounts for under half of the shortfall where checked; the remainder is of unknown origin. That table furnishes V, J and clone size, whereas the DNA furnished D and trimming. This sample comprises around 1.4 million clones, 98% of them detected only once. Together, the top ten hold over 0.3% of the sample.

Based on the germline V gene (reference sequence), the CDR1 and CDR2 sequences are SEHNR and FQNEAQ. Reading from cysteine to phenylalanine, the CDR3 counts 14 amino acids. Of the read, only the CDR3 DNA is kept; its 42 bases are in frame from base 1. Here V drops 3 bases and J drops 2 bases, and the junction holds 1 base not matched to any gene. The donors were healthy, HIV-negative adults who had no recently reported acute infections or vaccinations. All donors were Caucasian adults living in Nashville, Tennessee, USA. CD4+ T cells were enriched by magnetic negative selection, after which naive cells were positively selected on CD45RA and the negative fraction was taken as the memory subset. After blood collection by leukapheresis, PBMCs were isolated using Ficoll-Histopaque density gradient centrifugation and then cryopreserved in the vapor phase of liquid nitrogen. Purity and quantity of every magnetically sorted T cell population were checked by analytical flow cytometry. From each sorted fraction, genomic DNA was isolated and quantified by UV absorbance on a Nanodrop 2000c.

The clonotype originates from a man aged 30-40 years in good health. Rearrangement joined TRBV7-9 to TRBJ2-7; TRBD2 aligns with 10 central bases. Sequencing used naive CD4+ T cells sorted from blood. The cell subset or site label corresponds to: CD45RA+ positively selected. The CDR3 loop reads CASSFGLAAYEQYF. The base sequence is TGTGCCAGCAGCTTTGGACTAGCGGCCTACGAGCAGTACTTC.